What follows are 16 T cell receptor beta chains derived from one specimen sequenced in a study of cytomegalovirus exposure and HLA in healthy donors. The PCR employed 60 Vbeta primers together with 13 Jbeta primers. Generated by immunoSEQ multiplex PCR, the TCRdb table keeps only in-frame clones and is missing some. The sample totals approximately 120,000 clones; its top ten clones hold about 2.2%. The sample taken for sequencing was PBMCs. The receptors derive from a man in his forties or fifties in good health and CMV-seronegative.

The gene calls are TRBV9 and TRBJ2-1, with 9 nucleotides matching TRBD1. Per the germline V gene, CDR1 is SGDLS and CDR2 is YYNGEE. This CDR3 contains 16 residues. The V segment lost 2 bases and the J segment 4 bases; nucleotides outside the gene matches: 7. The CDR3, as DNA: TGTGCCAGCAGCGTCACAGGGGGCGGGGGTTACAATGAGCAGTTCTTC. It codes for CASSVTGGGGYNEQFF. The full variable domain, with the rest looked up from reference TRBV9 and TRBJ2-1, is DSGVTQTPKHLITATGQRVTLRCSPRSGDLSVYWYQQSLDQGLQFLIQYYNGEERAKGNILERFSAQQFPDLHSELNLSSLELGDSALYFCASSVTGGGGYNEQFFGPGTRLTVL.

This chain joins TRBV7-3 and TRBJ2-7; 11 bases fit TRBD2. With V trimmed by 5 bases and J by 0 bases, 3 bases remained unmatched. Germline V gene data show CDR1 as SGHTA and CDR2 as FQGTGA. This CDR3 has 15 amino acids. In nucleotides, the CDR3 is TGTGCCAGCAGCAGGGGACTAGCGGTCTCCTACGAGCAGTACTTC. Translation gives CASSRGLAVSYEQYF.

The chain links TRBV7-2 to TRBJ2-1; D gene ambiguous. The V and J ends lost 4 bases and 4 bases respectively, with 8 bases between them. The CDR3 length is 13 residues. Germline lookup yields CDR1 SGHTA and CDR2 FQGNSA. The CDR3 nucleotides read TGTGCCAGCAGCTACCTGGCATACAATGAGCAGTTCTTC. Protein product: CASSYLAYNEQFF. Based on the CDR3 plus reference TRBV7-2 and TRBJ2-1, the full variable domain is GAGVSQSPSNKVTEKGKDVELRCDPISGHTALYWYRQSLGQGLEFLIYFQGNSAPDKSGLPSDRFSAERTGGSVSTLTIQRTQQEDSAVYLCASSYLAYNEQFFGPGTRLTVL.

The chain has TRBV29-1 and TRBJ2-3; 9 bases map to TRBD2. Germline assignment: CDR1 SQVTM and CDR2 ANQGSEA. The CDR3 covers 15 residues. With 7 bases clipped from V and 4 bases from J, the junction kept 12 bases outside the gene matches. CDR3 DNA sequence: TGCAGCGCACAGATAGCGGGAGTATCCGCAGATACGCAGTATTTT. Amino acids: CSAQIAGVSADTQYF.

V usage is TRBV7-8 and J usage is TRBJ2-5; TRBD1 is a possible D gene (6 bases). CDR3 length: 14 residues. Germline V CDR1 and CDR2: SGHVS, FQNEAQ. Deletions cut 5 bases from V and 5 bases from J, with 15 bases between. CDR3 protein: CASSPTGSRETQYF. For the CDR3, the DNA is TGTGCCAGCAGCCCTACAGGGAGTAGGGAGACCCAGTACTTC.

The chain links TRBV29-1 to TRBJ1-1; 10 bases are shared with TRBD1. Trimming took 7 bases from V and 3 from J; bases not matched to a gene: 5. CDR1 and CDR2 from the germline V gene are SQVTM and ANQGSEA. The CDR3 is 13 amino acids. CDR3 sequence: CSGRTGGDTEAFF. CDR3 nucleotide sequence: TGCAGCGGGAGGACAGGGGGGGACACTGAAGCTTTCTTT.

This chain uses TRBV7-6 with TRBJ1-4; no clear D gene. V dropped 5 bases and J dropped 6 bases, with 7 bases sitting between them. This CDR3 spans 12 amino acids. Germline-derived CDR1 and CDR2 are SGHVS and FNYEAQ. This CDR3 is CASSPRDEKLFF. The CDR3 DNA reads as TGTGCCAGCAGCCCGAGGGATGAAAAACTGTTTTTT.

The chain combines TRBV6-5 with TRBJ1-1; D is undetermined. CDR1 is MNHEY, CDR2 SVGAGI, per germline. The CDR3 contains 13 residues. Trimming shortened V by 0 bases and J by 4 bases, and 6 bases separated the two germline ends. CDR3 DNA: TGTGCCAGCAGTTACTCGACATTCACTGAAGCTTTCTTT. Amino acids: CASSYSTFTEAFF.

The chain uses TRBV27 and TRBJ1-4; D may be TRBD1 (6 bases). Germline values: CDR1 MNHEY, CDR2 SMNVEV (reference sequence). This CDR3 spans 14 amino acids. Trimming removed 2 bases from V and 7 bases from J, with 11 bases in between. CDR3 protein: CASSLTGPSEKLFF. The CDR3 DNA reads as TGTGCCAGCAGTTTAACAGGGCCCAGTGAAAAACTGTTTTTT.

The CDR3 region has the DNA TGTGCCAGCAGTTCGAGCAGGGTGGGTAATGAGCAGTTCTTC. It encodes CASSSSRVGNEQFF. The chain uses TRBV28 and TRBJ2-1, with D possibly being TRBD1 (5 bases). The CDR3 is 14 amino acids. Per the germline V gene, CDR1 is MDHEN and CDR2 is SYDVKM. Trimming stripped 4 bases from V and 7 bases from J, with 14 bases between.

The V call is TRBV28, the J call TRBJ1-2; D might be TRBD1 (5 bases). The CDR3 has 13 residues. Germline-derived CDR1 and CDR2 are MDHEN and SYDVKM. V lost 8 bases, J lost 2 bases, and 12 bases lay in between. The CDR3 spells CASGAPQNYGYTF. CDR3 in DNA: TGTGCCAGCGGGGCCCCACAAAACTATGGCTACACCTTC.

CDR3 in amino acids: CASRGLAGYEATYEQYF. The DNA of the CDR3 is TGTGCCAGCAGAGGGCTAGCGGGATATGAGGCAACCTACGAGCAGTACTTC. The gene calls are TRBV27 and TRBJ2-7; 9 nucleotides line up with TRBD2. The CDR3 length is 17 residues. V lost 6 bases, J lost 2 bases, and 14 bases stayed unmatched. Germline CDR1 reads MNHEY; CDR2 reads SMNVEV (reference sequence).

This chain joins TRBV2 and TRBJ1-3; TRBD1 aligns across 8 bases. V dropped 4 bases and J dropped 6; count of bases not matched to a gene: 2. This CDR3 has 13 amino acids. CDR1 and CDR2 (germline): SNHLY, FYNNEI. CDR3 DNA: TGTGCCAGCAGTGCAGGGGGCGAAAACACCATATATTTT. It specifies CASSAGGENTIYF.

This rearrangement joins TRBV5-4 to TRBJ1-3; no firm D call. V was shortened by 4 bases and J by 3 bases, with 17 bases between the two germline ends. The CDR3 is 16 amino acids. Per germline, CDR1 SGHNT and CDR2 YYREEE (reference sequence). The CDR3 DNA sequence: TGTGCCAGCAGCGCCCAAAGCAGGCCCCTTGGAAACACCATATATTTT. It specifies CASSAQSRPLGNTIYF.

The CDR3 DNA is TGTGCCATCAGTGAACAACAGGTGTACACCGGGGAGCTGTTTTTT. This translates into CAISEQQVYTGELFF. The chain links TRBV10-3 to TRBJ2-2; a possible D gene is TRBD1 (5 bases). Germline-derived CDR1 and CDR2 are ENHRY and SYGVKD. This CDR3 is built from 15 residues. V lost 3 bases and J lost 3, with 11 bases in between.

The chain has TRBV18 and TRBJ2-7, with D tentatively TRBD2 (5 bases). V was cut by 3 bases and J by 2 bases, with 8 bases left in between. The CDR3 extends over 13 amino acids. Germline assignment: CDR1 KGHSH and CDR2 LQKENI. The CDR3: CASSPSGTYEQYF. The CDR3 bases are TGTGCCAGCTCACCGTCGGGGACCTACGAGCAGTACTTC.